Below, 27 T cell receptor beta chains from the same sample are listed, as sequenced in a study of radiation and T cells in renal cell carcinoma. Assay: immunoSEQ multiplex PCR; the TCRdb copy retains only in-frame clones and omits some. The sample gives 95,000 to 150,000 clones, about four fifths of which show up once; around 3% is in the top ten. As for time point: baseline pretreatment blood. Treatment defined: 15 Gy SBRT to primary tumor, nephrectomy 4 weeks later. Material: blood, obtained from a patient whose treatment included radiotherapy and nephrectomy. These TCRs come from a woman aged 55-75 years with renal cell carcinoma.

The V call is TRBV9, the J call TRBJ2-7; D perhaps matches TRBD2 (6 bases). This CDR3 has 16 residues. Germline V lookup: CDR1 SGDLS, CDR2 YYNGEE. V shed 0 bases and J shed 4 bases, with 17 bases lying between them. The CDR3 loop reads CASSVAASAGKYEQYF. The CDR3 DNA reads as TGTGCCAGCAGCGTAGCGGCGTCGGCGGGGAAGTACGAGCAGTACTTC.

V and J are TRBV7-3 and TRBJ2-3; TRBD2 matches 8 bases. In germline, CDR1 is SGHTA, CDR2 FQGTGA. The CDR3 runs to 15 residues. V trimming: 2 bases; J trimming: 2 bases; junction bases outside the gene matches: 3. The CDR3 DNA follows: TGTGCCAGCAGCTTAGCGGGAGGTTCCACAGATACGCAGTATTTT. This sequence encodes CASSLAGGSTDTQYF.

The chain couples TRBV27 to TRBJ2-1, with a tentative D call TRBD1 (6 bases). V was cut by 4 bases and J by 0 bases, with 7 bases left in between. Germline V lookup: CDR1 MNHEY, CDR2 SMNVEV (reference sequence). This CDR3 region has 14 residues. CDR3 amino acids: CASSWDTSYNEQFF. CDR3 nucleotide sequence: TGTGCCAGCAGTTGGGACACCTCCTACAATGAGCAGTTCTTC.

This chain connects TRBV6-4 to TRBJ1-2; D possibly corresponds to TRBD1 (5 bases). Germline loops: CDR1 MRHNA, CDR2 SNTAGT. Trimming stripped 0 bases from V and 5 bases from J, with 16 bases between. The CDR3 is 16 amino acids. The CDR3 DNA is TGTGCCAGCAGTGACTCGACTAGTAAGGGACCATATGGCTACACCTTC. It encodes CASSDSTSKGPYGYTF.

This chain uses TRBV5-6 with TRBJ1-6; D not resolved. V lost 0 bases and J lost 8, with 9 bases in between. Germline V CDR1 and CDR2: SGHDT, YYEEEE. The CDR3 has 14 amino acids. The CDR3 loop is CASSLDWRDSPLHF. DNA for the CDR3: TGTGCCAGCAGCTTGGACTGGCGGGATTCACCCCTCCACTTT.

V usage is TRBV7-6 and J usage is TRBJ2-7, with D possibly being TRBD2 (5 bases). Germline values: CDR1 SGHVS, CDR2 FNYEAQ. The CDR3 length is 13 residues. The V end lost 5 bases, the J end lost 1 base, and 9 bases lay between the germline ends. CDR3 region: CASSPGLSYEQYF. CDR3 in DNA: TGTGCCAGCAGCCCTGGACTGTCCTACGAGCAGTACTTC.

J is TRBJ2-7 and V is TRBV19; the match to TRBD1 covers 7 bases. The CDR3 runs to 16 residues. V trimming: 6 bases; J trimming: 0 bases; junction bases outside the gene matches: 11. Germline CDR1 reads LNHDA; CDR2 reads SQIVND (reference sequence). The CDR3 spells CASSNPRDSISYEQYF. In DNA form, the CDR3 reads TGTGCCAGTAGCAACCCCCGGGACAGCATCTCCTACGAGCAGTACTTC.

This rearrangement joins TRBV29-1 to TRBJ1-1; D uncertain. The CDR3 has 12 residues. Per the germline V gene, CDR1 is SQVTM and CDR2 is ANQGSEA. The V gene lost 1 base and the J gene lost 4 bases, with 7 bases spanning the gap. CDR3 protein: CSVEAGSTEAFF. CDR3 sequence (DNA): TGCAGCGTTGAAGCCGGAAGCACTGAAGCTTTCTTT.

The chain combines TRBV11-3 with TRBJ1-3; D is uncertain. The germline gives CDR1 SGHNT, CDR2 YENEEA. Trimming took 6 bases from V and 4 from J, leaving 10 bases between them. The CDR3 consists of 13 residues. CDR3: CASSRNNGNTIYF. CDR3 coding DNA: TGTGCCAGCAGTAGGAATAACGGAAACACCATATATTTT.

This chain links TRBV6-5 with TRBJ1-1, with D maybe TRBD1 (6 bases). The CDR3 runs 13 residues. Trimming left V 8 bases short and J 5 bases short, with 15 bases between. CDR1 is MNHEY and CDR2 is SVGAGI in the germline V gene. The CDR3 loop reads CASLQGGSTEAFF. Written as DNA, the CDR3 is TGTGCCAGCTTACAGGGCGGGAGTACTGAAGCTTTCTTT.

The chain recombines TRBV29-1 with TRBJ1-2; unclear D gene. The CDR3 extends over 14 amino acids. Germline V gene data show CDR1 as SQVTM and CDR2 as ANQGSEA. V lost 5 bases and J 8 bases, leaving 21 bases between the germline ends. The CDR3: CSVWPGNLGGGYTF. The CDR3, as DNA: TGCAGCGTTTGGCCCGGTAATCTGGGAGGGGGCTACACCTTC.

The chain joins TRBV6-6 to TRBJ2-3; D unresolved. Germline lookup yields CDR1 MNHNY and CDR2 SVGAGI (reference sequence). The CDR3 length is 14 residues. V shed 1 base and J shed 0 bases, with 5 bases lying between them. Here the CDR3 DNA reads TGTGCCAGCAGTTACTACGGTAGCACAGATACGCAGTATTTT. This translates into CASSYYGSTDTQYF.

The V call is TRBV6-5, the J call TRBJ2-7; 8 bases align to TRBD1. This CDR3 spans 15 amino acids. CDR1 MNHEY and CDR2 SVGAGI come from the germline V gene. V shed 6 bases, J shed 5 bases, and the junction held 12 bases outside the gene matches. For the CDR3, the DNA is TGTGCCAGCAGGGGTCTCGGGACAGGTAACAACGAGCAGTACTTC. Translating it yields CASRGLGTGNNEQYF.

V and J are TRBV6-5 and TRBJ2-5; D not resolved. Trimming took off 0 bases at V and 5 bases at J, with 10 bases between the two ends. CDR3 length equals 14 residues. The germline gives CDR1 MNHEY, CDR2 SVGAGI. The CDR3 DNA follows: TGTGCCAGCAGTTACTCAGGATCGAGCGAGACCCAGTACTTC. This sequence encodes CASSYSGSSETQYF.

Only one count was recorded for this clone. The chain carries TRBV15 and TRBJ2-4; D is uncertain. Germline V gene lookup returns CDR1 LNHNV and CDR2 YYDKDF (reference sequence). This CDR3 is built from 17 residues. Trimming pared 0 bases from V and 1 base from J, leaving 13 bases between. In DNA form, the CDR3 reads TGTGCCACCAGCAGAGATTGGTCAGGAGCGGCCAAAAACATTCAGTACTTC. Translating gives CATSRDWSGAAKNIQYF. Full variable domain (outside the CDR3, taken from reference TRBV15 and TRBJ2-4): DAMVIQNPRYQVTQFGKPVTLSCSQTLNHNVMYWYQQKSSQAPKLLFHYYDKDFNNEADTPDNFQSRRPNTSFCFLDIRSPGLGDTAMYLCATSRDWSGAAKNIQYFGAGTRLSVL.

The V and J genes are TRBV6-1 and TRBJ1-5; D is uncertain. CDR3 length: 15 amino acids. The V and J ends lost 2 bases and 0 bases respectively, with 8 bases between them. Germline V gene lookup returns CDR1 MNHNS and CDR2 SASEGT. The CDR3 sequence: CASSEWQSSNQPQHF. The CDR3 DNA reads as TGTGCCAGCAGTGAATGGCAGTCTAGCAATCAGCCCCAGCATTTT.

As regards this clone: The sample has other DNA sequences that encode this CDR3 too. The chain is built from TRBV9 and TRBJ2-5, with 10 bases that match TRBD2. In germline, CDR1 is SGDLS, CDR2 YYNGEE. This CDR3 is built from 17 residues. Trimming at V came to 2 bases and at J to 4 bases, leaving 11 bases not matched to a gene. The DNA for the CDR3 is TGTGCCAGCAGCGTCCAGGGACTAGCGAAGTCAGGAGAGACCCAGTACTTC. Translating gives CASSVQGLAKSGETQYF.

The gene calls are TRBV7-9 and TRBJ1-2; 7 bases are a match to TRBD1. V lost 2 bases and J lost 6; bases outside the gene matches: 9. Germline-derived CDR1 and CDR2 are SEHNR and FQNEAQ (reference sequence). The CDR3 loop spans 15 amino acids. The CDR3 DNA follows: TGTGCCAGCAGCTTATCCGACACAGGGGTGCATGGCTACACCTTC. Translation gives CASSLSDTGVHGYTF.

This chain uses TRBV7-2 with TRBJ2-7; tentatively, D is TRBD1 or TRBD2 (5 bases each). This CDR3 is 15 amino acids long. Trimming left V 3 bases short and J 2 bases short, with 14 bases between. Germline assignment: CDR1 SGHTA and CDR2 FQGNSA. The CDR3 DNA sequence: TGTGCCAGCAGCTTCGAGCCGGGACCGACCTACGAGCAGTACTTC. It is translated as CASSFEPGPTYEQYF. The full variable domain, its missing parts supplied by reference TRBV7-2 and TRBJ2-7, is GAGVSQSPSNKVTEKGKDVELRCDPISGHTALYWYRQSLGQGLEFLIYFQGNSAPDKSGLPSDRFSAERTGGSVSTLTIQRTQQEDSAVYLCASSFEPGPTYEQYFGPGTRLTVT.

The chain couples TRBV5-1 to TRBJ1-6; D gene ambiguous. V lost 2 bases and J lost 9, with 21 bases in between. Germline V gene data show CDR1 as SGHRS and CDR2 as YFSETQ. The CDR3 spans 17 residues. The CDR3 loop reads CASSFKQTTPGGSPLHF. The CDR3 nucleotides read TGCGCCAGCAGCTTTAAACAAACCACGCCAGGCGGTTCACCCCTCCACTTT.

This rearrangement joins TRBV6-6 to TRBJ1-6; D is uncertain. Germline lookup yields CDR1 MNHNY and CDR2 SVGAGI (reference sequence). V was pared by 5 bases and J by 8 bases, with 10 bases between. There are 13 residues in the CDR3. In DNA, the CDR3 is TGTGCCAGCAGTAGGGCCTTAGATTCACCCCTCCACTTT. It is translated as CASSRALDSPLHF.

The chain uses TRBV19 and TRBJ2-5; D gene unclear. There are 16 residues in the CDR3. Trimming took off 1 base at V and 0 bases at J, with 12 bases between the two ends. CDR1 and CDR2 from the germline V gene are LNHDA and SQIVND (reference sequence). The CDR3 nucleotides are TGTGCCAGTAGTATAGTAAGCCCACTCAACCAAGAGACCCAGTACTTC. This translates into CASSIVSPLNQETQYF.

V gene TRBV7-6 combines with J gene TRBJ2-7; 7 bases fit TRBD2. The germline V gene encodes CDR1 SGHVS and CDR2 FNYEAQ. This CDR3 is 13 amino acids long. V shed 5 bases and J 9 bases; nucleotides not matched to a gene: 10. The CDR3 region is CASSNPQRDGQYF. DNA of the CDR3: TGTGCCAGCAGCAACCCCCAGCGGGACGGGCAGTACTTC.

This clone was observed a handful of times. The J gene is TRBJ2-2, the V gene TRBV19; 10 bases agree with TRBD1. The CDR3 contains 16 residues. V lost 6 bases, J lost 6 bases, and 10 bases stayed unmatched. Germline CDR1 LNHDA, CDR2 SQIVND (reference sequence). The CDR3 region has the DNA TGTGCCAGTAGGGCCGCGGGACAGGGGTCGGCCGGGGAGCTGTTTTTT. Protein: CASRAAGQGSAGELFF.

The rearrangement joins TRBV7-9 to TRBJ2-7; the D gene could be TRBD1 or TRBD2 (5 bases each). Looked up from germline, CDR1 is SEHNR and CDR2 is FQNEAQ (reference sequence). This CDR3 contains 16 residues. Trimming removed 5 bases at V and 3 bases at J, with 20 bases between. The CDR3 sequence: CASSASHGDGRYEQYF. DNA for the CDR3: TGTGCCAGCAGCGCCAGCCATGGGGACGGCCGCTACGAGCAGTACTTC.

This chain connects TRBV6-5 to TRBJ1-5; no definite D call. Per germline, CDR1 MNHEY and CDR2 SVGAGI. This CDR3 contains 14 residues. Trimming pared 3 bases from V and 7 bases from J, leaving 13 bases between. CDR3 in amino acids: CASSYFSGGQPQHF. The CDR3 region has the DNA TGTGCCAGCAGTTATTTTTCCGGCGGGCAGCCCCAGCATTTT.

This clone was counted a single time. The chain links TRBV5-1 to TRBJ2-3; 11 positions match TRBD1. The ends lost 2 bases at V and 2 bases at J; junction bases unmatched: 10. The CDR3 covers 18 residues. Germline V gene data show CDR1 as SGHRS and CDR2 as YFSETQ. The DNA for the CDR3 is TGCGCCAGCAGCTTAGGACGGACAGGGGGCGAAGTCACAGATACGCAGTATTTT. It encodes CASSLGRTGGEVTDTQYF.